The clone carrying this T cell receptor beta chain was seen ten or more times. Its antigen is currently unknown. TCRdb reprocessed the RT-PCR reads via MiXCR and lists one record per CDR3 protein. The data show almost 600,000 distinct CDR3 sequences, 12% to 15% seen once. CDR3 length equals 13 residues. V dropped 4 bases and J dropped 2 bases, with 9 bases sitting between them. Germline CDR1 SNHLY, CDR2 FYNNEI. These data are taken from a study of response to subunit inactivated influenza vaccine. Findings and caveats of the study: Every seasonal influenza vaccination brings in few new T cells, the authors suggested.

This sequence was found in a man between 50 and 59 years old who received an inactivated influenza vaccine. The V call is TRBV2, the J call TRBJ2-7; D possibly matches TRBD1 or TRBD2 (5 bases each). The sequenced sample was PBMCs from blood, obtained 11 to 12 days after vaccination. CDR3 region: CASSAGTPYEQYF. In DNA, the CDR3 is TGTGCCAGCAGTGCCGGGACCCCCTACGAGCAGTACTTC.